This T cell receptor (beta chain) is drawn from a study of blood T cell repertoires in COVID-19. After removal of 5 bases from V and 5 bases from J, the junction contained 12 bases not matched to a gene. Germline CDR1 reads SGHTA; CDR2 reads FQGNSA. The CDR3 has 16 residues. Sequencing used immunoSEQ multiplex PCR; TCRdb keeps in-frame clones, though not all of them. The table records about 170,000 clones, approximately 82% of them present only once. Sequencing used peripheral blood. The TCR sequence derives from a woman in her 70s who had recovered from COVID-19. The chain uses TRBV7-2 and TRBJ1-5; 7 nucleotides line up with TRBD1. CDR3 DNA: TGTGCCAGCAGCACCACTAGGCCCAGGGGGGATCAGCCCCAGCATTTT. Its protein is CASSTTRPRGDQPQHF. The full variable domain, rest sourced from reference TRBV7-2 and TRBJ1-5, is GAGVSQSPSNKVTEKGKDVELRCDPISGHTALYWYRQSLGQGLEFLIYFQGNSAPDKSGLPSDRFSAERTGGSVSTLTIQRTQQEDSAVYLCASSTTRPRGDQPQHFGDGTRLSIL.